The source of this T cell receptor beta chain is a study of T cell changes during pregnancy in multiple sclerosis. Some clones are missing from TCRdb's copy, which holds only in-frame ones; the method was immunoSEQ multiplex PCR. This table holds about 18,000 clones, 88% found once. This clone was detected once. The CDR3 extends over 16 amino acids. Germline trimming cut 1 base from V and 0 bases from J; bases unmatched to any gene: 2. Germline CDR1 is PRHDT and CDR2 is FYEKMQ (reference sequence). The clonotype was recovered from a female donor in good health, enrolled as a control in a pregnancy study. The sample in question was CD4+ T cells from peripheral blood mononuclear cells, obtained in the first trimester of pregnancy. V gene TRBV13 combines with J gene TRBJ2-5; 10 positions agree with TRBD2. DNA of the CDR3: TGTGCCAGCAGCTTAGCTAGCGGGGGACACCAAGAGACCCAGTACTTC. Protein product: CASSLASGGHQETQYF.